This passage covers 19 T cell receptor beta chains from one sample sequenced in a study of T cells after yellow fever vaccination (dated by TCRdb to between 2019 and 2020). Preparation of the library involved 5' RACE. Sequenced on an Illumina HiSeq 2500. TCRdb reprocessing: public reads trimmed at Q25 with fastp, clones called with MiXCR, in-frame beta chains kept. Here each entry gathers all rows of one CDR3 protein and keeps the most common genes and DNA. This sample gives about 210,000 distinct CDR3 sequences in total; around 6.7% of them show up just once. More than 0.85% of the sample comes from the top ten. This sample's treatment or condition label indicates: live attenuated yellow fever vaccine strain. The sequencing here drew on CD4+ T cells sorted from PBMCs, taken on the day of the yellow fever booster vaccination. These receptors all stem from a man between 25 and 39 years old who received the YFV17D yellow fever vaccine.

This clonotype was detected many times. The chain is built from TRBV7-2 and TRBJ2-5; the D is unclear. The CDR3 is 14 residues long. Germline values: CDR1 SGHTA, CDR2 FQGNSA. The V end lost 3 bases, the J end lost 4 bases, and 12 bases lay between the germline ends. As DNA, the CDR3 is TGTGCCAGCAGCTTTTCCCCGGGCGGAGAGACCCAGTACTTC. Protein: CASSFSPGGETQYF.

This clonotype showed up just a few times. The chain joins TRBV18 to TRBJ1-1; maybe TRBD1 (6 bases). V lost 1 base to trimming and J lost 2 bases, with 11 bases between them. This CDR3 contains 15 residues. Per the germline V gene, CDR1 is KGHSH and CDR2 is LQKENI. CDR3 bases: TGTGCCAGCTCACCACGTCAGGACAGTAACACTGAAGCTTTCTTT. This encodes CASSPRQDSNTEAFF.

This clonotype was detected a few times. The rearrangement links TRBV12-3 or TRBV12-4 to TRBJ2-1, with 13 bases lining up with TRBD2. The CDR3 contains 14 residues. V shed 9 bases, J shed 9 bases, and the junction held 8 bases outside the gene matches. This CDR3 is CASGLAGAPGEQFF. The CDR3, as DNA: TGTGCCAGTGGACTAGCGGGGGCCCCTGGTGAGCAGTTCTTC.

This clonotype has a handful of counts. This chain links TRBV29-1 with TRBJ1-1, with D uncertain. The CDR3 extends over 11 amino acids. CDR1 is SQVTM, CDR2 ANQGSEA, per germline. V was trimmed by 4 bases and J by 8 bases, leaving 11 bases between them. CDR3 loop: CSVAVGREAFF. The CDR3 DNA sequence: TGCAGCGTTGCGGTTGGCAGAGAAGCTTTCTTT.

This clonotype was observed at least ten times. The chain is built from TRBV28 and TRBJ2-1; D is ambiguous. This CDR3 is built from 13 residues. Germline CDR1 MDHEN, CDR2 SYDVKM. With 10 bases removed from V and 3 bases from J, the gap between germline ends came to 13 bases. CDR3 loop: CATNGPLYNEQFF. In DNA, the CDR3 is TGTGCCACTAATGGACCGCTCTACAATGAGCAGTTCTTC.

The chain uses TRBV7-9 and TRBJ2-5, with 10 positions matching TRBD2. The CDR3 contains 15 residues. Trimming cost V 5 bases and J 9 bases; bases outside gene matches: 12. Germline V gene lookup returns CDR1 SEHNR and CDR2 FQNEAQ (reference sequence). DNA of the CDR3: TGTGCCAGCAGCCGTGGACTAGCGGCGGAGGGGGCCCAGTACTTC. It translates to CASSRGLAAEGAQYF.

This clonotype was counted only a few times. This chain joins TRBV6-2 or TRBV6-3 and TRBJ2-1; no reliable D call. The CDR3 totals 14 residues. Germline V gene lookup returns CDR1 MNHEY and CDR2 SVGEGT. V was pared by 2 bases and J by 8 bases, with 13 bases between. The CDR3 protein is CASSYQVESDEQFF. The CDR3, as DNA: TGTGCCAGCAGTTACCAGGTCGAATCGGATGAGCAGTTCTTC.

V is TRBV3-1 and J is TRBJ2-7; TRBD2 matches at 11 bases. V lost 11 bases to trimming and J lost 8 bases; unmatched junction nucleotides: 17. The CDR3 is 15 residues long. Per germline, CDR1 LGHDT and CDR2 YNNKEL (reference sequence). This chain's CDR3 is CACCLIAGGSLKQYF. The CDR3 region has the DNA TGTGCCTGCTGCCTTATAGCGGGAGGGTCTCTGAAGCAGTACTTC.

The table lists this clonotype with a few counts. CDR3 sequence reads: CASSLAASGNQPQHF. CDR3 nucleotide sequence: TGTGCCAGCAGTTTGGCAGCCTCGGGGAATCAGCCCCAGCATTTT. The chain has TRBV12-3 or TRBV12-4 and TRBJ1-5; no clear D. The CDR3 loop spans 15 amino acids. Deletions cut 3 bases from V and 4 bases from J, with 13 bases between.

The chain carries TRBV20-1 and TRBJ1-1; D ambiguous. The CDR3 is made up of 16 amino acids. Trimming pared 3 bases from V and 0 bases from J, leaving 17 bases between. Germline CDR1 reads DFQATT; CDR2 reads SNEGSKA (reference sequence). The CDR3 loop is CSASIPGEGLNTEAFF. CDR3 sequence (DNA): TGCAGTGCTAGTATCCCCGGGGAGGGATTGAACACTGAAGCTTTCTTT.

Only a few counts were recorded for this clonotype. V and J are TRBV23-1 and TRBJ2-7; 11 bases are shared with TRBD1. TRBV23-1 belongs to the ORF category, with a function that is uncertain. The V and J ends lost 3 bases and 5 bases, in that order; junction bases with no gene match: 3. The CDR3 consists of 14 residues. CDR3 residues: CASSQGQGGHEQYF. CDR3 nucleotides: TGCGCCAGCAGTCAGGGACAGGGGGGCCACGAGCAGTACTTC.

The CDR3 loop reads CASSSPHRGSGSYNEQFF. The CDR3 nucleotides read TGTGCCAGCAGTTCCCCCCATCGGGGGTCCGGCTCCTACAATGAGCAGTTCTTC. The chain combines TRBV27 with TRBJ2-1, with D maybe TRBD2 (6 bases). The V and J ends lost 4 bases and 0 bases respectively, with 19 bases between them. This CDR3 has 18 residues. CDR1 and CDR2 from the germline V gene are MNHEY and SMNVEV (reference sequence).

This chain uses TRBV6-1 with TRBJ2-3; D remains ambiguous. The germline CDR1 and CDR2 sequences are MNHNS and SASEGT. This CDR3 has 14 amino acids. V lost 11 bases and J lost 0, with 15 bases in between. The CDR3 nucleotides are TGTGCCTCCGCCGGCCCCGCCAGCACAGATACGCAGTATTTT. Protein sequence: CASAGPASTDTQYF.

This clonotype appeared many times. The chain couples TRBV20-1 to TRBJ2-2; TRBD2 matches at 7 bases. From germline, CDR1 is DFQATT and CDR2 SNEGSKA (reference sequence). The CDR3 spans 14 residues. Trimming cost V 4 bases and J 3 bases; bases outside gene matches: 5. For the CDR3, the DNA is TGCAGTGCTATGAAGCGGGGCCACACCGGGGAGCTGTTTTTT. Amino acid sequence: CSAMKRGHTGELFF.

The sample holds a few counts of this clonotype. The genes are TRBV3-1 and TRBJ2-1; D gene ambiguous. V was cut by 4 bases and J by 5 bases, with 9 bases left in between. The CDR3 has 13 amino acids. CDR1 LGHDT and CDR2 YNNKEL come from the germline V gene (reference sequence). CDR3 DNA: TGTGCCAGCAGCCTACTCGGTAACAATGAGCAGTTCTTC. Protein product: CASSLLGNNEQFF.

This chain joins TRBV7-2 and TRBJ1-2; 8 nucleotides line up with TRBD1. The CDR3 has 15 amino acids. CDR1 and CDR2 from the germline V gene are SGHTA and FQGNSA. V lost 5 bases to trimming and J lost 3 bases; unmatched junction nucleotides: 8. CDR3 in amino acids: CASSSYRGWDYGYTF. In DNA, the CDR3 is TGTGCCAGCAGCAGCTACAGGGGGTGGGACTATGGCTACACCTTC.

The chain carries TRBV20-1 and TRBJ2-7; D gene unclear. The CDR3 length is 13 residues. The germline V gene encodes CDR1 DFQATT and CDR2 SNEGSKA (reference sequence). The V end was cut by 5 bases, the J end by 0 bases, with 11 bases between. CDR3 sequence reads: CSAGIAGSYEQYF. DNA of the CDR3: TGCAGTGCTGGTATCGCAGGCTCCTACGAGCAGTACTTC.

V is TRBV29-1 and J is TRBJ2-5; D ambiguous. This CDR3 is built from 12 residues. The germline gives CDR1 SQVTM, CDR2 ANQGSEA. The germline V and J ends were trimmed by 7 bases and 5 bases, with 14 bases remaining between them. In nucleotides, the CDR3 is TGCAGCGGGGGTGGGGTAGGGGAGACCCAGTACTTC. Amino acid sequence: CSGGGVGETQYF.

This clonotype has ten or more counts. As DNA, the CDR3 is TGTGCCAGCAGCCGCCGCGGCGGGACAGATACGCAGTATTTT. It encodes CASSRRGGTDTQYF. The J gene is TRBJ2-3, the V gene TRBV7-2; perhaps TRBD2 as D (5 bases). The ends were cut back, 5 bases at V and 3 bases at J, with 12 bases in the middle. CDR3 length: 14 amino acids. CDR1 is SGHTA and CDR2 is FQGNSA in the germline V gene. The complete variable domain, with remaining parts taken from reference TRBV7-2 and TRBJ2-3, reads GAGVSQSPSNKVTEKGKDVELRCDPISGHTALYWYRQSLGQGLEFLIYFQGNSAPDKSGLPSDRFSAERTGGSVSTLTIQRTQQEDSAVYLCASSRRGGTDTQYFGPGTRLTVL.